Listed below are T cell receptor beta chains from one sample, sequenced in a study of T-cell memory formation after mild COVID-19. TCRdb fed the 5' RACE reads into MiXCR, producing one record per CDR3 protein. Of 240,000 or so distinct CDR3 sequences listed, over 8.5% were seen once; the top ten hold roughly a fifth. The sequenced sample consisted of PBMCs or a T cell subset sorted from them (not recorded which). All receptors come from a man aged 18 to 29 who had mild COVID-19 (a few samples of this study predate the infection). Cell type and time point are not known. The conserved cysteine and the conserved F or W are not part of the CDR3 here. Rows may omit the clone size; those that give it use once, few, many or a size class.

len,j_gene,v_gene,abundance,CDR3aa
12,TRBJ1-5,TRBV6-2/TRBV6-3,many,ASRWEGGNQPQH
14,TRBJ2-7,TRBV6-6,.,ASSFTRLAGGYEQY
13,TRBJ1-6,TRBV6-5,.,ASSYSNGLGSPLH
12,TRBJ2-2,TRBV27,few,ASSLSPGGRELF
11,TRBJ2-1,TRBV5-1,.,ASSYQRQGEQF
12,TRBJ1-6,TRBV7-9,.,ASSLGQNYSPLH
15,TRBJ1-1,TRBV11-2,.,ASSLLRTEVENTEAF
15,TRBJ1-4,TRBV4-1,.,ASSQVPVSGGNEKLF
9,TRBJ2-5,TRBV20-1,few,SAPWGETQY
12,TRBJ2-1,TRBV24-1,many,ATSPSGDINEQF
12,TRBJ1-2,TRBV6-2/TRBV6-3,.,ASGGQGTARGYT
14,TRBJ2-6,TRBV20-1,.,SVSRVGNSGANVLT
14,TRBJ2-2,TRBV7-2,.,ASSPFGHANTGELF
9,TRBJ2-3,TRBV7-9,.,RTGVTDTQY
11,TRBJ2-3,TRBV6-6,.,ASSYLYRDTQY
16,TRBJ2-2,TRBV6-5,few,ASSYLSPGPLNTGELF
14,TRBJ2-7,TRBV7-9,few,ASSFISGTGAHEQY
13,TRBJ2-1,TRBV6-2/TRBV6-3,few,ASSSRQGTLNEQF
13,TRBJ1-2,TRBV20-1,few,SASTPQGPGYGYT
14,TRBJ2-2,TRBV6-5,few,ASSYSVVSNTGELF
13,TRBJ2-7,TRBV7-2,.,ASSPGTGGPYEQY
13,TRBJ1-5,TRBV6-5,few,ASSAWGRGNQPQH